This T cell receptor (beta chain) appears in the sequencing data of a study of T cell responses to AZD1222 COVID-19 vaccine. Points from the study as a whole: Within unmutated variant regions lay the reported targets of nearly half of spike-specific TCRs.

Details on this clone: As yet, its antigen is unknown.

The repertoire was sequenced with immunoSEQ multiplex PCR; TCRdb's copy has only in-frame clones and lacks some. Here the sample spans around 130,000 clones, roughly 89% being singletons. CDR1 and CDR2 from the germline V gene are SGHNT and YYREEE (reference sequence). V gave up 3 bases and J gave up 8 bases, with 9 bases separating them. There are 13 residues in the CDR3. The TCR sequence derives from an adult in good health. The gene calls are TRBV5-4 and TRBJ1-6; a possible D gene is TRBD1 (5 bases). This sample comprised peripheral blood, obtained on day 0 of AZD1222 vaccination. CDR3 protein: CASSSGQDSPLHF. The CDR3 region has the DNA TGTGCCAGCAGCTCGGGGCAGGATTCACCCCTCCACTTT.